These T cell receptor beta chains were read from a single sample in a study of cytomegalovirus exposure and HLA in healthy donors. The data were produced by immunoSEQ multiplex PCR, yet TCRdb's version contains in-frame clones alone and is incomplete. The sample totals about 70,000 clones. Input material: PBMCs. All receptors come from a female donor in good health and CMV-seropositive. CDR3s include the opening cysteine and the closing phenylalanine or tryptophan.

v_call cdr3_aa
TRBV7-9 CASSALTVETQYF
TRBV5-4 CASSRDRGANDEQYF
TRBV27 CAVLGTTLTDTQYF
TRBV7-9 CASSLGTSGSTDTQYF
TRBV6-5 CATSGQNDGYTF
TRBV7-2 CASSYNVQNQETQYF
TRBV4-3 CASSQGEREGVDGYTF
TRBV6-4 CASSGTSGGYNEQFF
TRBV28 CASRPLGGLNEQYF
TRBV29-1 CSVAGTGDSSNEQFF
TRBV20-1 CSAHLNGQYF
TRBV7-6 CASSSSGGPGEQYF
TRBV5-1 CASSPRTGPTNTEAFF
TRBV6-1 CASRGLDEQFF
TRBV28 CASSYRDRGNQPQHF
TRBV2 CASSGGQNTEAFF
TRBV7-9 CASSFQGATEAFF
TRBV18 CASYGGRAEAYNEQFF
TRBV11-2 CASPLDRGDTQYF
TRBV7-9 CASSLEGARPGELFF
TRBV5-6 CASSLVGGGFGNTIYF
TRBV4-1 CASSQDSLADTQYF
TRBV6-5 CASSYRTGNTEAFF
TRBV28 CASSSKGTRQNTEAFF
TRBV4-3 CASSQDATGGEGWPGELFF
TRBV18 CASSPSSSAYEQYF
TRBV27 CASSDTGGSLNTEAFF
TRBV18 CASSPPQFTGRITDTQYF
TRBV19 CASSRTGGTEAFF
TRBV19 CASSMGLTDTQYF
TRBV4-2 CASSQDRGPYNEQFF
TRBV27 CASSEAGGGNQPQHF
TRBV29-1 CSVESVEGYEQYF
TRBV19 CASSIGGNNQPQHF
TRBV5-1 CASSLRDRVSGAFF
TRBV6-1 CATVRENYQPQHF
TRBV4-1 CASSQEDYRAAGNTGELFF
TRBV19 CASSIGPGNEQFF
TRBV19 CASSIDHGRVGEQFF
TRBV18 CASSPIGQVDGYTF
TRBV9 CASSVTPRSGQGYNEQFF
TRBV5-5 CASTTTSESYEQYF
TRBV19 CASSTGSTYTEAFF
TRBV4-1 CASSQYRAGDTQYF
TRBV4-3 CASSQDRPSGGLQRTDTQYF
TRBV30 CAWSSSAQQFF